This T cell receptor (beta chain) was documented in a study of cytomegalovirus exposure and HLA in healthy donors. Healthy bone marrow donors made up the donor group. Use of 60 Vbeta and 13 Jbeta primers characterized the PCR. Assay used: immunoSEQ multiplex PCR; TCRdb lists only in-frame clones, some missing. The sample has fewer than 85,000 clones, 60% to 85% seen once. J gave up 4 bases and V 4 bases, and 5 bases lay outside the gene matches. The CDR3 totals 16 residues. CDR1 MNHNS and CDR2 SASEGT come from the germline V gene. Notes on the study in general: Accurate predictions that matched the HLA-A and HLA-B alleles of most subjects were reportedly made from TCR beta sequences. As a later analysis revealed, most CMV-associated TCR beta chains appeared HLA-restricted.

Remarks on this clone: Its antigen remains unidentified.

V and J are TRBV6-1 and TRBJ2-7; TRBD2 matches 15 bases. Sample: PBMCs. This receptor was identified in a young man in good health and CMV-seropositive. In nucleotides, the CDR3 is TGTGCCAGCAGTGGGACTAGCGGGAGGGCTGGGTACGAGCAGTACTTC. The encoded protein is CASSGTSGRAGYEQYF.